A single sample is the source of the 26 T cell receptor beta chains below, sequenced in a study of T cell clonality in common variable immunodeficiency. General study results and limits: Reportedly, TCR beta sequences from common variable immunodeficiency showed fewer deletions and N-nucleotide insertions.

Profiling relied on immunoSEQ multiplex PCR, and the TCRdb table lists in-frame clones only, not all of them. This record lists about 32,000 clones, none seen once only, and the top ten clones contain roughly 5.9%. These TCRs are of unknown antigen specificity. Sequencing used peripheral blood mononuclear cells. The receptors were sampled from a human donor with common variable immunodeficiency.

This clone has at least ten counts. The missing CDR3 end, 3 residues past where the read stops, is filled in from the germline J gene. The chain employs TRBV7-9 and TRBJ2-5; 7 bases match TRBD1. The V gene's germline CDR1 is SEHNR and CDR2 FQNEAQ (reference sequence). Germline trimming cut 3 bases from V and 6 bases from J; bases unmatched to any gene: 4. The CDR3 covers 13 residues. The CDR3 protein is CASSFEGAQTQYF. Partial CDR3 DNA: TGTGCCAGCAGCTTCGAGGGGGCTCAGACC.

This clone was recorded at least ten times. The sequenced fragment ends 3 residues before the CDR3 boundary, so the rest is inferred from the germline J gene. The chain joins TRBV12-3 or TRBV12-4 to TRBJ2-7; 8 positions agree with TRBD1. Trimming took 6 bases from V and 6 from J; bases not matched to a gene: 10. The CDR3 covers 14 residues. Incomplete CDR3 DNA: TGTGCCAGCAGCAGACGGACAGGGCGTACCGAG. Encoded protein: CASSRRTGRTE. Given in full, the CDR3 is CASSRRTGRTEQYF.

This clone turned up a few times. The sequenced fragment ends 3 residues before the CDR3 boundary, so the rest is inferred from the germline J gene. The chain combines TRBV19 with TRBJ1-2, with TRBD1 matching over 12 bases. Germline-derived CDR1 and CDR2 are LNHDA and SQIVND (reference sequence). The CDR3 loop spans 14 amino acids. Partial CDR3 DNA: TGTGCCAGTAGTTCGGGGACAGGGGGCGGAGGC. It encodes CASSSGTGGGG. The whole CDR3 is CASSSGTGGGGYTF.

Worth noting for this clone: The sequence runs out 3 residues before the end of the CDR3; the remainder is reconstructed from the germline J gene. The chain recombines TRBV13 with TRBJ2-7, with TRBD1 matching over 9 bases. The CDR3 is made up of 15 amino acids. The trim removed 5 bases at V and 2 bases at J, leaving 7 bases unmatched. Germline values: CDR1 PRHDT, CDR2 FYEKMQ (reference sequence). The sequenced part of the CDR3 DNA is TGTGCCAGCAGCCAACGGGACAGGGCCCCCTACGAG. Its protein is CASSQRDRAPYE. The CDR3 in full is CASSQRDRAPYEQYF. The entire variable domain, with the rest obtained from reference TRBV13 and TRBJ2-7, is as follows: AAGVIQSPRHLIKEKRETATLKCYPIPRHDTVYWYQQGPGQDPQFLISFYEKMQSDKGSIPDRFSAQQFSDYHSELNMSSLELGDSALYFCASSQRDRAPYEQYFGPGTRLTVT.

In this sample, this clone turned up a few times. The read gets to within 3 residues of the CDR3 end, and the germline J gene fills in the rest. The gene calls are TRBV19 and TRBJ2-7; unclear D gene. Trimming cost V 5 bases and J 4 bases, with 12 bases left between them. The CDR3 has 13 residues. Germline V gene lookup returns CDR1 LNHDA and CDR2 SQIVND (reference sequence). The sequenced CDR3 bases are TGTGCCAGTAGTCTTCTTCTCGGGTACGAG. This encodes CASSLLLGYE. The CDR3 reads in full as CASSLLLGYEQYF.

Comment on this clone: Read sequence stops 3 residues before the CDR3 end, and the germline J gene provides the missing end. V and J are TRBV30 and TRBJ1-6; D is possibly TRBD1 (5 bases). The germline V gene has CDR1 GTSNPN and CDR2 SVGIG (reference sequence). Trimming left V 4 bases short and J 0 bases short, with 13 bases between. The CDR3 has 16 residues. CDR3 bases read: TGTGCCTGGACTCTCCGGGGGTCCTCCTATAATTCACCC. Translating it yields CAWTLRGSSYNSP. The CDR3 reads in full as CAWTLRGSSYNSPLHF.

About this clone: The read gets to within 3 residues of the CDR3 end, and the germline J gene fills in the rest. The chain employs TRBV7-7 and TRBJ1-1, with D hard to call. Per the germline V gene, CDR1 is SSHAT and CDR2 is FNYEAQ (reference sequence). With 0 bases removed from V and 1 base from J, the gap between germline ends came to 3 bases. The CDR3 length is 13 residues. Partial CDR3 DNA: TGTGCCAGCAGCTTAGCCCGGAACACTGAA. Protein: CASSLARNTE. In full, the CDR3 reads CASSLARNTEAFF.

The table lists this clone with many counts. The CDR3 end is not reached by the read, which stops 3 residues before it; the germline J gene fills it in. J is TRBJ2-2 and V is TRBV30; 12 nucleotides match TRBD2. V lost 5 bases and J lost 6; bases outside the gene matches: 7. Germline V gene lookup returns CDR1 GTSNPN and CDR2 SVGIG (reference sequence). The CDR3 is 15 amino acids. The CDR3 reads CAWLAGGLKSGELFF. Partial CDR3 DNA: TGTGCCTGGCTAGCGGGGGGGCTTAAGTCCGGGGAG.

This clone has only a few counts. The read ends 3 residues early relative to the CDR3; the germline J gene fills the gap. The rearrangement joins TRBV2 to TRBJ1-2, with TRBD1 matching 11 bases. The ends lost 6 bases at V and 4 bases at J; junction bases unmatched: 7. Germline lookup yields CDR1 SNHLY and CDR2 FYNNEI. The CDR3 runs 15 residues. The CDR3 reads CASSGLGQGVYGYTF. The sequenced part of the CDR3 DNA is TGTGCCAGCAGCGGCCTGGGACAGGGGGTCTATGGC.

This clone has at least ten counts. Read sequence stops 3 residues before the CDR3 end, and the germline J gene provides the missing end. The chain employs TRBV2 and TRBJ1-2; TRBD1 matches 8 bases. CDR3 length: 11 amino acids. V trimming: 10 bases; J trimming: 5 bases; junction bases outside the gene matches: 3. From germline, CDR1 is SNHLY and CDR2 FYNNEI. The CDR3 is CATGTGYGYTF. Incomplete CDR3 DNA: TGTGCCACCGGGACAGGATATGGC.

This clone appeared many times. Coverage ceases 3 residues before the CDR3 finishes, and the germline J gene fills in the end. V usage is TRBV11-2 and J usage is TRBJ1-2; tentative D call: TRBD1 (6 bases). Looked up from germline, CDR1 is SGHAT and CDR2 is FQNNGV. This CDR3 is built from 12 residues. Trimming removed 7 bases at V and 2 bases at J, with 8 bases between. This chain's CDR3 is CASTQGNYGYTF. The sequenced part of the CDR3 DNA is TGTGCCAGCACTCAGGGGAACTATGGC. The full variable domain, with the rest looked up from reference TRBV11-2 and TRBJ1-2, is EAGVAQSPRYKIIEKRQSVAFWCNPISGHATLYWYQQILGQGPKLLIQFQNNGVVDDSQLPKDRFSAERLKGVDSTLKIQPAKLEDSAVYLCASTQGNYGYTFGSGTRLTVV.

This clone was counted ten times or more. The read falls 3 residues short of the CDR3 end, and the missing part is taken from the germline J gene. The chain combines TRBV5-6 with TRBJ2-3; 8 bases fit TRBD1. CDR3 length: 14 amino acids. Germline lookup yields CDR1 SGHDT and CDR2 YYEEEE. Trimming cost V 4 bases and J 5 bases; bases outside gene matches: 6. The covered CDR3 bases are TGTGCCAGCAGCGGACAGGGCTTGCGAGATACG. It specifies CASSGQGLRDT. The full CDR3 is CASSGQGLRDTQYF.

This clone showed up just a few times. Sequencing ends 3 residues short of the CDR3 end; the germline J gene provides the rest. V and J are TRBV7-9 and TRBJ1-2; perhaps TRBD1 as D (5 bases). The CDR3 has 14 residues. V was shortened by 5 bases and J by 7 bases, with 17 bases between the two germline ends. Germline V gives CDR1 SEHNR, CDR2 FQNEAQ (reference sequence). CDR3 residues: CASSRGGGFSGYTF. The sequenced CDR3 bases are TGTGCCAGCAGCCGTGGGGGGGGTTTCTCTGGC.

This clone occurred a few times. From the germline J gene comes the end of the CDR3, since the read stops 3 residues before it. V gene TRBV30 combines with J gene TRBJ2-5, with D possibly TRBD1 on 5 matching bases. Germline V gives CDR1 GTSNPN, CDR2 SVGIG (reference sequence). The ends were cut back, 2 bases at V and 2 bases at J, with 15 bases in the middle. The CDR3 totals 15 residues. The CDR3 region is CAWSTAGLQQETQYF. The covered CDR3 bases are TGTGCCTGGAGTACCGCAGGGCTTCAGCAAGAGACC.

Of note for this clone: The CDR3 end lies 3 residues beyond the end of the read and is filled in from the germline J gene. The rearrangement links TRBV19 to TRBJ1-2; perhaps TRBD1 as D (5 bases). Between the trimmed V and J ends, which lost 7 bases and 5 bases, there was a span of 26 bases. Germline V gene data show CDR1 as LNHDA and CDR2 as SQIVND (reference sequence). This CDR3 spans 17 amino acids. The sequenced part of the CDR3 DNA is TGTGCCAGTACTCCCGCAGGATTAATGACAGATACTTATGGC. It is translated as CASTPAGLMTDTYG. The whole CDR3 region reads CASTPAGLMTDTYGYTF.

The covered CDR3 bases are TGTGCCAGCAGCTTTAGCGGGGGGGCCTATGAGACC. Translated: CASSFSGGAYET. The entire CDR3 is CASSFSGGAYETQYF. The rearrangement links TRBV7-2 to TRBJ2-5; 11 nucleotides line up with TRBD2. The observed sequence ends 3 residues before the CDR3 terminus, with the missing tail filled in from the germline J gene. The CDR3 consists of 15 residues. J gave up 5 bases and V 3 bases, and 5 bases lay outside the gene matches. CDR1 is SGHTA, CDR2 FQGNSA, per germline.

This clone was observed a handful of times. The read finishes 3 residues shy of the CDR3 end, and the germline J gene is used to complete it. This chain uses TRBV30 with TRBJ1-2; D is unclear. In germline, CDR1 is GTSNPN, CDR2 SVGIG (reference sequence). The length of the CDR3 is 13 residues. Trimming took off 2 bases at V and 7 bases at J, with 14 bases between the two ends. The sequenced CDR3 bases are TGTGCCTGGAGTCAAGGGCCGAGAGCTGGC. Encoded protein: CAWSQGPRAG. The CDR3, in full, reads CAWSQGPRAGYTF.

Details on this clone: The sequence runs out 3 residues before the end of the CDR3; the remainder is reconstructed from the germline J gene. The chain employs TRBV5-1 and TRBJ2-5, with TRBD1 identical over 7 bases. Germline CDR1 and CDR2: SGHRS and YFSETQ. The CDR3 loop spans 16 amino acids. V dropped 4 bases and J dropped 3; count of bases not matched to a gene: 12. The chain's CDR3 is CASSPPRQGNKETQYF. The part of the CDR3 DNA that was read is TGCGCCAGCAGCCCACCCCGACAGGGCAATAAAGAGACC.

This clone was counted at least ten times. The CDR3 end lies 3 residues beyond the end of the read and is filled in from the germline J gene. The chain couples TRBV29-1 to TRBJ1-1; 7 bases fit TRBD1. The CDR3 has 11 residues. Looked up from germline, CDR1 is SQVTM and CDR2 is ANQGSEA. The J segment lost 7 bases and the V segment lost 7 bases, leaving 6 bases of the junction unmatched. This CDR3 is CSAIRDSEAFF. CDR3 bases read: TGCAGCGCTATCCGGGACAGTGAA.

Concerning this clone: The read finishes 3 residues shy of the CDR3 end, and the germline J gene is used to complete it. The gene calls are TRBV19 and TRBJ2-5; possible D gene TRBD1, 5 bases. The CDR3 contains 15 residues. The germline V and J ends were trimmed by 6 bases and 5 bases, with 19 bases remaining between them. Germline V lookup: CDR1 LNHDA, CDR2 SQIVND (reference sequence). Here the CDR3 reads CASSPVSGMTETQYF. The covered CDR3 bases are TGTGCCAGTAGCCCTGTGTCAGGGATGACGGAGACC.

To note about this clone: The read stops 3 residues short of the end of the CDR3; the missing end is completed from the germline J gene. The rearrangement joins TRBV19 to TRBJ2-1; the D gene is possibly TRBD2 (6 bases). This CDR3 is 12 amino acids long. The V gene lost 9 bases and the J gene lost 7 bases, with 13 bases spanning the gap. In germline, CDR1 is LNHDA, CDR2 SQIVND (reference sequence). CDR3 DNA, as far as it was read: TGTGCCAGCCGGAACGGACTAAATGAG. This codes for CASRNGLNE. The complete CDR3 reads CASRNGLNEQFF.

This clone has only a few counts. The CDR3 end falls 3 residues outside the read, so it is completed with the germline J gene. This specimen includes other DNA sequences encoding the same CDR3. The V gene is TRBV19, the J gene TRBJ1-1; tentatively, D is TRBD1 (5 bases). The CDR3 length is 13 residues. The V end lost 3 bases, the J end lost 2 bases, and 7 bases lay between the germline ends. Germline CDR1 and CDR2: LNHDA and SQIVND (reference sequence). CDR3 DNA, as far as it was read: TGTGCCAGTAGTATCCAGGGTAACACTGAA. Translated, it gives CASSIQGNTE. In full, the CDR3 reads CASSIQGNTEAFF.

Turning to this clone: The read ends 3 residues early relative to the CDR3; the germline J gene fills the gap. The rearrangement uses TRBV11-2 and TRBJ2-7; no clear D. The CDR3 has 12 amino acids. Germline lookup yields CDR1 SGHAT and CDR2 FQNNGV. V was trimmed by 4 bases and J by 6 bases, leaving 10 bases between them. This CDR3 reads CASSWAESEQYF. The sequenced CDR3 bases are TGTGCCAGCAGCTGGGCCGAGTCCGAG.

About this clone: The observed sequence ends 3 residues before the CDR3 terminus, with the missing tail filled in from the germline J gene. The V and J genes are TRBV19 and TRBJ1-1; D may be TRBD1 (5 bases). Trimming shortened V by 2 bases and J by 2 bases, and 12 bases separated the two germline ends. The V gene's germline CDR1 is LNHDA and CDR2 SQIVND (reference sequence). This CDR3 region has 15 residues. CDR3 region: CASSIWDRGNTEAFF. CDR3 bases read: TGTGCCAGTAGTATATGGGATAGGGGTAACACTGAA.

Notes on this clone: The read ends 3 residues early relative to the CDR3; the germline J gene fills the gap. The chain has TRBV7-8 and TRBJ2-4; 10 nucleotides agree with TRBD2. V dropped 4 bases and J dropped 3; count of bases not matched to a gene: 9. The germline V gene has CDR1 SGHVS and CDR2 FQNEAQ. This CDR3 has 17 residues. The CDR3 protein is CASSSQRGGGGKNIQYF. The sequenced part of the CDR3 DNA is TGTGCCAGCAGCTCCCAGCGGGGGGGCGGGGGCAAAAACATT.

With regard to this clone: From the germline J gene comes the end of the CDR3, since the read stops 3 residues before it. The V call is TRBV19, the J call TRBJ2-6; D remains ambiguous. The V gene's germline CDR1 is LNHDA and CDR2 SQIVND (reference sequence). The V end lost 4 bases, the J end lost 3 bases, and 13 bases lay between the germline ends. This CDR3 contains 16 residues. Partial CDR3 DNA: TGTGCCAGTAGTAAAGAGGCCCTCAATGGGGCCAACGTC. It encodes CASSKEALNGANV. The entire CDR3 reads CASSKEALNGANVLTF.